This passage covers 16 T cell receptor beta chains from one sample sequenced in a study of regulatory dendritic cells for organ transplantation. The method was immunoSEQ multiplex PCR; TCRdb's version includes in-frame clones alone and lacks a portion of them. Of 25,000 to 35,000 clones listed, less than 85% are singletons. The specimen sequenced was naive CD8+ T cells from blood. The subset was: CD45RA+ naive T cells. The receptors come from a human donor in good health.

This rearrangement joins TRBV9 to TRBJ2-3; 9 bases match TRBD2. Germline V lookup: CDR1 SGDLS, CDR2 YYNGEE. The trim removed 1 base at V and 1 base at J, leaving 4 bases unmatched. The length of the CDR3 is 16 residues. The CDR3, as DNA: TGTGCCAGCAGCGTATCGATAGCGGGGGGCACAGATACGCAGTATTTT. It codes for CASSVSIAGGTDTQYF.

The chain is built from TRBV25-1 and TRBJ2-5, with D perhaps TRBD2 (5 bases). Germline CDR1 is MGHDK and CDR2 is SYGVNS. Trimming stripped 9 bases from V and 0 bases from J, with 14 bases between. The CDR3 has 14 amino acids. CDR3 in amino acids: CARPSGEHQETQYF. The CDR3, as DNA: TGTGCCAGACCCAGCGGAGAACACCAAGAGACCCAGTACTTC.

This chain joins TRBV7-6 and TRBJ2-7, with 7 bases matching TRBD1. The germline CDR1 and CDR2 sequences are SGHVS and FNYEAQ. After removal of 5 bases from V and 1 base from J, the junction contained 5 bases not matched to a gene. The CDR3 spans 14 residues. CDR3 nucleotide sequence: TGTGCCAGCAGCAGGTCAGGGGGATCCTACGAGCAGTACTTC. Protein sequence: CASSRSGGSYEQYF.

The sample holds a few counts of this clone. J is TRBJ1-2 and V is TRBV14; D ambiguous. V was shortened by 4 bases and J by 4 bases, with 10 bases between the two germline ends. The germline V gene has CDR1 SGHDN and CDR2 FVKESK. The CDR3 consists of 13 residues. The CDR3: CASSRTSFYGYTF. The CDR3 DNA reads as TGTGCCAGCAGCCGTACATCTTTCTATGGCTACACCTTC.

The rearrangement uses TRBV5-1 and TRBJ2-7; 7 bases are a match to TRBD1. The CDR3 spans 15 residues. J gave up 3 bases and V 3 bases, and 9 bases lay outside the gene matches. Germline lookup yields CDR1 SGHRS and CDR2 YFSETQ. The CDR3 sequence is CASSSWTGRNYEQYF. The CDR3 DNA sequence: TGCGCCAGCAGCTCCTGGACAGGAAGAAACTACGAGCAGTACTTC.

The chain joins TRBV7-6 to TRBJ1-2; 9 positions match TRBD1. The germline V gene has CDR1 SGHVS and CDR2 FNYEAQ. This CDR3 is 17 amino acids long. J lost 1 base, V lost 1 base, and 7 bases had no gene match. CDR3 bases: TGTGCCAGCAGCTTAGGGGACAGGGCCCCTCGTAACTATGGCTACACCTTC. This gives the protein CASSLGDRAPRNYGYTF.

The chain carries TRBV7-8 and TRBJ2-2, with 8 bases identical to TRBD2. This CDR3 has 16 residues. J lost 4 bases, V lost 11 bases, and 15 bases had no gene match. Germline V gene sequence: CDR1 SGHVS, CDR2 FQNEAQ. This CDR3 is CASDRGGRWATGELFF. For the CDR3, the DNA is TGTGCCTCCGACCGGGGGGGAAGGTGGGCCACCGGGGAGCTGTTTTTT.

The chain recombines TRBV7-3 with TRBJ2-3; 12 nucleotides align to TRBD2. Trimming removed 5 bases from V and 3 bases from J; junction bases left unmatched: 6. Germline lookup yields CDR1 SGHTA and CDR2 FQGTGA. This CDR3 is 16 amino acids long. The CDR3 DNA is TGTGCCAGCAGCCCACTAGCGGGGGGCAGTACAGATACGCAGTATTTT. This codes for CASSPLAGGSTDTQYF.

V usage is TRBV7-9 and J usage is TRBJ2-7; the D gene is possibly TRBD1 (5 bases). Per germline, CDR1 SEHNR and CDR2 FQNEAQ (reference sequence). V dropped 2 bases and J dropped 3 bases, with 8 bases sitting between them. The CDR3 runs 13 residues. CDR3 residues: CASSLTGFYEQYF. The CDR3 DNA is TGTGCCAGCAGCTTAACAGGCTTCTACGAGCAGTACTTC.

This chain joins TRBV5-1 and TRBJ1-4, with D possibly matching TRBD1 (6 bases). CDR1 and CDR2 (germline): SGHRS, YFSETQ. The CDR3 totals 15 residues. V lost 3 bases and J lost 7, with 16 bases in between. CDR3 loop: CASSSTWGRGEKLFF. DNA for the CDR3: TGCGCCAGCAGCTCCACCTGGGGGCGAGGTGAAAAACTGTTTTTT. Using reference TRBV5-1 and TRBJ1-4 for the parts outside the CDR3, the full variable domain is KAGVTQTPRYLIKTRGQQVTLSCSPISGHRSVSWYQQTPGQGLQFLFEYFSETQRNKGNFPGRFSGRQFSNSRSEMNVSTLELGDSALYLCASSSTWGRGEKLFFGSGTQLSVL.

This chain connects TRBV6-6 to TRBJ2-2; 7 bases match TRBD1. CDR1 and CDR2 from the germline V gene are MNHNY and SVGAGI (reference sequence). V was clipped by 2 bases and J by 4 bases; unmatched bases: 7. The CDR3 covers 16 residues. Written as DNA, the CDR3 is TGTGCCAGCAGTTACGTCCGACAGGGTCCCACCGGGGAGCTGTTTTTT. Residues: CASSYVRQGPTGELFF.

The chain carries TRBV13 and TRBJ1-1; D is possibly TRBD1 (6 bases). The germline gives CDR1 PRHDT, CDR2 FYEKMQ (reference sequence). V was clipped by 5 bases and J by 1 base, with 14 bases between them. This CDR3 region has 15 residues. The CDR3 nucleotides are TGTGCCAGCAGCGCGGCAGGGGAAGCGAACACTGAAGCTTTCTTT. The encoded protein is CASSAAGEANTEAFF.

V gene TRBV5-6 combines with J gene TRBJ2-7, with no clear D. With 0 bases removed from V and 0 bases from J, the gap between germline ends came to 4 bases. The CDR3 has 13 amino acids. Germline CDR1 is SGHDT and CDR2 is YYEEEE. The CDR3 spells CASSLVSSYEQYF. DNA for the CDR3: TGTGCCAGCAGCTTGGTATCCTCCTACGAGCAGTACTTC.

The chain joins TRBV2 to TRBJ2-1; D perhaps matches TRBD1 (6 bases). Trimming took 9 bases from V and 5 from J, leaving 17 bases between them. Per the germline V gene, CDR1 is SNHLY and CDR2 is FYNNEI. The CDR3 loop spans 14 amino acids. CDR3 region: CARRTASDNNEQFF. DNA for the CDR3: TGTGCCAGGAGGACAGCCAGCGATAACAATGAGCAGTTCTTC.

This sequence joins TRBV5-1 and TRBJ2-5; a weak D match, TRBD2 (5 bases). The CDR3 length is 16 residues. The V end was cut by 0 bases, the J end by 5 bases, with 17 bases between. Per germline, CDR1 SGHRS and CDR2 YFSETQ. The CDR3 reads CASSLASEGLGETQYF. In DNA form, the CDR3 reads TGCGCCAGCAGCTTGGCCAGTGAGGGTCTTGGGGAGACCCAGTACTTC.

The chain joins TRBV9 to TRBJ2-3; 11 positions match TRBD2. V dropped 3 bases and J dropped 0; count of bases not matched to a gene: 3. The CDR3 totals 16 residues. Germline lookup yields CDR1 SGDLS and CDR2 YYNGEE. The DNA for the CDR3 is TGTGCCAGCAGCGCTAGCGGGGGGTCTAGCACAGATACGCAGTATTTT. Protein sequence: CASSASGGSSTDTQYF. Full variable domain (remainder filled in from reference TRBV9 and TRBJ2-3): DSGVTQTPKHLITATGQRVTLRCSPRSGDLSVYWYQQSLDQGLQFLIQYYNGEERAKGNILERFSAQQFPDLHSELNLSSLELGDSALYFCASSASGGSSTDTQYFGPGTRLTVL.